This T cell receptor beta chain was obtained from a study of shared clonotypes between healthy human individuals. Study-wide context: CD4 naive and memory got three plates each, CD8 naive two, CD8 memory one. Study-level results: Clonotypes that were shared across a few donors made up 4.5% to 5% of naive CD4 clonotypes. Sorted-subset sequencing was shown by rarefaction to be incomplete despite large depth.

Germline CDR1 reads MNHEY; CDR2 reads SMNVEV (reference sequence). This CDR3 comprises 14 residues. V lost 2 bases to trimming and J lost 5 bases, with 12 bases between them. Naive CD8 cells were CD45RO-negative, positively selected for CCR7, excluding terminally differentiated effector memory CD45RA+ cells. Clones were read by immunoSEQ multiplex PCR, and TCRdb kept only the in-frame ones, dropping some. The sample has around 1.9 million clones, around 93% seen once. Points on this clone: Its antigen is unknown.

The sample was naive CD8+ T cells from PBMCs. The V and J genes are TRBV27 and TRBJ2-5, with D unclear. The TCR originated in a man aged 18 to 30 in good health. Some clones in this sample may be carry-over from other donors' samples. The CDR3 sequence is CASSLTWIGETQYF. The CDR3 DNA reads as TGTGCCAGCAGTTTAACGTGGATCGGCGAGACCCAGTACTTC.